This entry describes one T cell receptor beta chain. The data are from a study of blood T cell repertoires in COVID-19. Only in-frame clones appear in the TCRdb table, and some are missing; sequencing was by immunoSEQ multiplex PCR. The repertoire holds about 310,000 clones, with 85% as singletons. CDR3 size: 14 residues. The ends were cut back, 0 bases at V and 6 bases at J, with 11 bases in the middle. From germline, CDR1 is LGHDT and CDR2 YNNKEL (reference sequence). Someone with COVID-19 had been met by exposed participants within 2 weeks before study entry. The rearrangement joins TRBV3-1 (or the pseudogene TRBV3-2) to TRBJ1-2; D uncertain. This TCR derives from a woman in her twenties or thirties who had been exposed to COVID-19. Sequenced input: PBMCs or T cells enriched from blood (not recorded which). CDR3 DNA: TGTGCCAGCAGCCAAGATTGGCAGGTAGATGGCTACACCTTC. Its protein is CASSQDWQVDGYTF.